This TCR beta chain originates from a study of shared clonotypes between healthy human individuals. This clone has just one count. Its antigen is as yet unknown. Study-wide results and caveats: The genetic and exposure-history diversity represented was limited by few donors. Rarefaction demonstrated incomplete sorted-subset sequencing despite large depth. Clonotypes which were not shared had lower generation probabilities than clonotypes that all four donors shared.

Germline loops: CDR1 MNHEY, CDR2 SVGAGI. The CDR3 extends over 13 amino acids. With 8 bases removed from V and 2 bases from J, the gap between germline ends came to 13 bases. Produced via immunoSEQ multiplex PCR; TCRdb's table is partial and in-frame only. The sample lists millions of clones, around 90% seen once, with about 0.13% in the top ten. Researchers partitioned CD4+ cells into CD45RA+ naive and CD45RA-negative memory subsets. Sequenced input: naive CD4+ T cells sorted from blood. The subset was: CD45RA+ positively selected. The V call is TRBV6-5, the J call TRBJ2-7, with D possibly TRBD2 on 5 matching bases. The sequence came from a man aged 18 to 29 in good health. CDR3 bases: TGTGCCAGCGGTCTGGACGGGGCCTACGAGCAGTACTTC. Protein sequence: CASGLDGAYEQYF.